This T cell receptor beta chain derives from a study of T-cell memory formation after mild COVID-19. Study as a whole: TCR clusters largely stayed donor specific.

This CDR3 spans 15 amino acids. Germline V gene data show CDR1 as SGDLS and CDR2 as YYNGEE. Deletions cut 0 bases from V and 6 bases from J, with 15 bases between. MiXCR, run by TCRdb on the 5' RACE reads, gives a single entry per CDR3 protein. The sample holds 65,000 to 100,000 distinct CDR3 sequences; 10% to 15% are singletons and the top ten take 41%. This clonotype was counted between two and nine times. Its matching antigen is unknown. General study points: Chiefly within CM and EM were the contracting CD4+ clones; CD8+ ones were within EMRA. Day 15 to 85 contractors were CD4/CD8 balanced; later expanders leaned CD4+.

This TCR came from a young man who had mild COVID-19 (a few samples of this study predate the infection). Cell type and time point are not known. The chain recombines TRBV9 with TRBJ1-2; perhaps TRBD1 as D (5 bases). Sequenced: PBMCs or a T cell subset sorted from them (not recorded which). DNA of the CDR3: TGTGCCAGCAGCGTAGCGGCAGGGTATAAGGATGGCTACACCTTC. The encoded protein is CASSVAAGYKDGYTF.